This T cell receptor beta chain was documented in a study of T cells after yellow fever vaccination. The CDR3 is 16 amino acids. Germline V gene sequence: CDR1 SGHNT, CDR2 YYREEE (reference sequence). V gave up 0 bases and J gave up 3 bases; unmatched junction bases: 3. This clonotype was seen a few times. No antigen is known for it. A process of 5'RACE template switching, which added a universal primer site and UMIs, was used to make TCR cDNA. TCRdb passed the 5' RACE reads through MiXCR, listing each CDR3 protein once. This table has 150,000 to 200,000 distinct CDR3 sequences, 9.3% appearing once. General study results and limits: The booster saw the reappearance of most primary-vaccination clones (roughly 97% CD4, around 90% CD8).

This receptor was identified in a man younger than 35 who received the YFV17D yellow fever vaccine. V is TRBV5-4 and J is TRBJ1-2; 12 bases agree with TRBD1. The source was CD8+ T cells sorted from PBMCs, collected 45 days after the yellow fever booster vaccination. The CDR3 reads CASSLEGQGADYGYTF. CDR3 DNA sequence: TGTGCCAGCAGCTTGGAGGGACAGGGGGCTGACTATGGCTACACCTTC.